This TCR beta chain was sequenced in a study of beta chain features in type 1 diabetes. The investigators reverse transcribed all of the isolated RNA, so they sequenced expressed TCRB transcripts. Sequencing used immunoSEQ multiplex PCR; TCRdb keeps in-frame clones, though not all of them. The sample carries around 450,000 clones, roughly 10% recorded once. From germline, CDR1 is SGHAT and CDR2 FQNNGV. V trimming: 8 bases; J trimming: 3 bases; junction bases outside the gene matches: 10. This CDR3 region has 17 residues. The sample holds a few counts of this clone. The chain links TRBV11-2 to TRBJ2-3, with 14 positions matching TRBD2. Sequencing used naive CD4+ T cells from blood. The clonotype originates from a woman aged 18-29 years in good health. In nucleotides, the CDR3 is TGTGCCAGCCTACGGGGACTAGCGGGGGTCCGGACAGATACGCAGTATTTT. This codes for CASLRGLAGVRTDTQYF.